The 10 T cell receptor beta chains in this list originate from one sample, sequenced in a study of cytomegalovirus exposure and HLA in healthy donors. PCR involved 60 Vbeta and 13 Jbeta primers. Sequencing was performed with immunoSEQ multiplex PCR; in TCRdb, only in-frame clones are kept and a portion is missing. The data show approximately 150,000 clones, 84% seen once. The sequenced material came from PBMCs. The receptors originated from a man aged 18 to 35 in good health and CMV-seronegative.

The chain combines TRBV11-3 with TRBJ2-4, with TRBD1 identical over 7 bases. This CDR3 comprises 16 residues. The J segment lost 0 bases and the V segment lost 5 bases, leaving 7 bases of the junction unmatched. The germline gives CDR1 SGHNT, CDR2 YENEEA. The CDR3 nucleotides are TGTGCCAGCAGCCAGGGACAGCTAGGAGCCAAAAACATTCAGTACTTC. It translates to CASSQGQLGAKNIQYF.

V usage is TRBV2 and J usage is TRBJ2-2; D might be TRBD1 (8 bases). The CDR3 extends over 15 amino acids. Germline V gene lookup returns CDR1 SNHLY and CDR2 FYNNEI. The germline V and J ends were trimmed by 6 bases and 4 bases, with 15 bases remaining between them. CDR3 nucleotides: TGTGCCAGCAGAGGACAGGGAGGGAGCACCGGGGAGCTGTTTTTT. Protein sequence: CASRGQGGSTGELFF.

The rearrangement uses TRBV5-1 and TRBJ1-1, with D tentatively TRBD1 (5 bases). In germline, CDR1 is SGHRS, CDR2 YFSETQ. Trimming shortened V by 0 bases and J by 1 base, and 10 bases separated the two germline ends. The CDR3 sequence is 15 residues long. CDR3 sequence (DNA): TGCGCCAGCAGCTTGGGGGGCGTGGGGAACACTGAAGCTTTCTTT. It codes for CASSLGGVGNTEAFF.

The rearrangement joins TRBV9 to TRBJ1-1, with a tentative D call TRBD1 (6 bases). The V gene's germline CDR1 is SGDLS and CDR2 YYNGEE. The CDR3 has 17 amino acids. V gave up 0 bases and J gave up 0 bases, with 15 bases separating them. CDR3 DNA sequence: TGTGCCAGCAGCGTAGACGTTGGGGGCCCTTTGAACACTGAAGCTTTCTTT. This codes for CASSVDVGGPLNTEAFF. The full variable domain, completed using reference TRBV9 and TRBJ1-1, is DSGVTQTPKHLITATGQRVTLRCSPRSGDLSVYWYQQSLDQGLQFLIQYYNGEERAKGNILERFSAQQFPDLHSELNLSSLELGDSALYFCASSVDVGGPLNTEAFFGQGTRLTVV.

This clone appeared a few times. The chain joins TRBV19 to TRBJ2-3; 13 bases agree with TRBD2. CDR1 and CDR2 from the germline V gene are LNHDA and SQIVND (reference sequence). J was trimmed by 4 bases and V by 3 bases; bases with no gene match: 1. The CDR3 totals 15 residues. The DNA for the CDR3 is TGTGCCAGTAGTATTACTAGCGGGGGGGCAGATACGCAGTATTTT. It is translated as CASSITSGGADTQYF.

The J gene is TRBJ2-2, the V gene TRBV7-2, with 9 bases matching TRBD1. V lost 5 bases to trimming and J lost 5 bases; unmatched junction nucleotides: 6. CDR1 is SGHTA, CDR2 FQGNSA, per germline. The CDR3 is 15 amino acids. The CDR3 DNA sequence: TGTGCCAGCAGCCCCGGGACAGGGATAACCGGGGAGCTGTTTTTT. Encoded protein: CASSPGTGITGELFF.

The J gene is TRBJ1-6, the V gene TRBV6-1; 7 bases fit TRBD1. Per germline, CDR1 MNHNS and CDR2 SASEGT. J was trimmed by 8 bases and V by 8 bases; bases with no gene match: 9. The CDR3 consists of 14 residues. This chain's CDR3 is CASRNWDRYSPLHF. The CDR3 DNA reads TGTGCCAGCCGCAACTGGGACAGATATTCACCCCTCCACTTT.

The chain links TRBV6-5 to TRBJ1-1, with a possible D match to TRBD1 (6 bases). The V gene's germline CDR1 is MNHEY and CDR2 SVGAGI. This CDR3 comprises 16 residues. V lost 4 bases and J 1 base, leaving 16 bases between the germline ends. In nucleotides, the CDR3 is TGTGCCAGCAGTTCTGTTTTCCGGGACAAGAACACTGAAGCTTTCTTT. Translated, it gives CASSSVFRDKNTEAFF.

Comment on this clone: Other DNA variants within this sample encode the same CDR3. The chain has TRBV27 and TRBJ1-2; maybe TRBD1 (5 bases). Germline lookup yields CDR1 MNHEY and CDR2 SMNVEV (reference sequence). The CDR3 runs 14 residues. V lost 6 bases and J lost 4, with 15 bases in between. DNA of the CDR3: TGTGCCAGCAGCCCCCGGACGGGGGTCTATGGCTACACCTTC. Translating it yields CASSPRTGVYGYTF.

The J gene is TRBJ2-3, the V gene TRBV6-5; TRBD2 matches 11 bases. The germline gives CDR1 MNHEY, CDR2 SVGAGI. V shed 4 bases, J shed 2 bases, and the junction held 5 bases outside the gene matches. The CDR3 runs 16 residues. The CDR3 is CASSSLAGGPTDTQYF. In nucleotides, the CDR3 is TGTGCCAGCAGTTCCTTAGCGGGAGGGCCCACAGATACGCAGTATTTT.